The 19 T cell receptor beta chains presented below share a single source sample, sequenced in a study of blood T cell repertoires in COVID-19. Sequencing used immunoSEQ multiplex PCR; TCRdb keeps in-frame clones, though not all of them. The table lists approximately 300,000 clones, roughly 85% of them singletons. Sequences were obtained from PBMCs or T cells enriched from blood (not recorded which). The receptors shown here come from a woman in her twenties or thirties who had recovered from COVID-19.

The chain is built from TRBV7-9 and TRBJ1-5, with 7 bases fitting TRBD1. Trimming took 6 bases from V and 6 from J; bases not matched to a gene: 8. This CDR3 spans 14 amino acids. CDR1 and CDR2 from the germline V gene are SEHNR and FQNEAQ (reference sequence). The CDR3 is CASRPQGVGQPQHF. In DNA, the CDR3 is TGTGCCAGCAGACCCCAGGGGGTAGGTCAGCCCCAGCATTTT.

The gene calls are TRBV27 and TRBJ1-1, with 7 bases aligning to TRBD1. Trimming removed 6 bases from V and 0 bases from J; junction bases left unmatched: 7. This CDR3 is 15 amino acids long. Germline V gene lookup returns CDR1 MNHEY and CDR2 SMNVEV (reference sequence). CDR3 protein: CASRTGQFMNTEAFF. The DNA for the CDR3 is TGTGCCAGCAGGACGGGACAGTTCATGAACACTGAAGCTTTCTTT.

The rearrangement uses TRBV7-9 and TRBJ1-2; D remains ambiguous. Germline CDR1 is SEHNR and CDR2 is FQNEAQ (reference sequence). The V end was cut by 1 base, the J end by 4 bases, with 13 bases between. The CDR3 loop spans 15 amino acids. The CDR3 nucleotides are TGTGCCAGCAGCTTAGAGGAGTGGTCCCCCTATGGCTACACCTTC. Protein: CASSLEEWSPYGYTF.

V usage is TRBV4-2 and J usage is TRBJ2-3; 16 nucleotides line up with TRBD2. The CDR3 is 17 amino acids. With 6 bases clipped from V and 6 bases from J, the junction kept 9 bases outside the gene matches. Germline values: CDR1 LGHNA, CDR2 YNFKEQ. CDR3 nucleotide sequence: TGTGCCAGCAGTTTACGGCCGGGACTAGCGGGAGGGGATACGCAGTATTTT. Its translation: CASSLRPGLAGGDTQYF.

This sequence joins TRBV28 and TRBJ2-7, with 13 bases lining up with TRBD2. CDR3 length: 15 amino acids. With 2 bases clipped from V and 2 bases from J, the junction kept 0 bases outside the gene matches. The germline V gene has CDR1 MDHEN and CDR2 SYDVKM. In DNA, the CDR3 is TGTGCCAGCAGTTTAGGGACTAGCGGGACCTACGAGCAGTACTTC. This encodes CASSLGTSGTYEQYF.

This clone was seen a few times. The V gene is TRBV12-5, the J gene TRBJ2-3, with 9 bases identical to TRBD2. The V gene end was trimmed by 6 bases and the J gene end by 0 bases; junction bases not matched to a gene: 16. Germline V CDR1 and CDR2: LGHNT, FRNRAP. The CDR3 spans 19 residues. CDR3 sequence: CASGTGYSAGGSSTDTQYF. CDR3 bases: TGTGCTAGTGGCACGGGCTACTCAGCGGGAGGTTCTAGCACAGATACGCAGTATTTT.

Written as DNA, the CDR3 is TGCGCCAGCAGCTCGGGACACGGGGTTAGGGGGTTTATGCACGAGCAGTACTTC. This codes for CASSSGHGVRGFMHEQYF. V usage is TRBV5-1 and J usage is TRBJ2-7, with a possible D match to TRBD1 (6 bases). Germline V gene data show CDR1 as SGHRS and CDR2 as YFSETQ. The CDR3 sequence is 18 residues long. V shed 3 bases and J shed 5 bases, with 27 bases lying between them.

There are many counts of this clone. The rearrangement joins TRBV10-1 to TRBJ2-2; D gene ambiguous. Germline CDR1 WNHNN, CDR2 SYGVQD (reference sequence). The CDR3 consists of 13 residues. The V end was cut by 5 bases, the J end by 1 base, with 5 bases between. The CDR3 here is CASSNRNTGELFF. The CDR3 DNA follows: TGCGCCAGCAGTAACAGGAACACCGGGGAGCTGTTTTTT.

The chain joins TRBV27 to TRBJ1-4; D is perhaps TRBD1 (5 bases). The CDR3 has 15 residues. Germline loops: CDR1 MNHEY, CDR2 SMNVEV (reference sequence). The V end lost 3 bases, the J end lost 8 bases, and 16 bases lay between the germline ends. In nucleotides, the CDR3 is TGTGCCAGCAGTTTGATGTTGGGGGGGAGAGAAAAACTGTTTTTT. Amino acids: CASSLMLGGREKLFF.

J is TRBJ1-4 and V is TRBV18; TRBD1 might be the D (5 bases). The germline V gene has CDR1 KGHSH and CDR2 LQKENI. The CDR3 consists of 18 residues. V lost 4 bases and J lost 5, with 23 bases in between. In DNA form, the CDR3 reads TGTGCCAGCTCACGGCTCAGCCTCGACAAGACAGCGAATGAAAAACTGTTTTTT. Protein product: CASSRLSLDKTANEKLFF.

The CDR3 DNA sequence: TGTGCCAGCAGACCGAGCGCCGGGAACACTGAAGCTTTCTTT. Translating gives CASRPSAGNTEAFF. The chain employs TRBV5-4 and TRBJ1-1; no clear D gene. Germline V lookup: CDR1 SGHNT, CDR2 YYREEE (reference sequence). V was cut by 5 bases and J by 1 base, with 12 bases left in between. This CDR3 region has 14 residues.

This clone is a singleton in its sample. The junction does not match germline at one end; this may be a read error. The V call is TRBV7-8, the J call TRBJ1-5; D is perhaps TRBD1 (5 bases). Germline loops: CDR1 SGHVS, CDR2 FQNEAQ. There are 14 residues in the CDR3. The CDR3 DNA sequence: TGTGCCAGCAGATTAGGGGCAGCCAATCAGCCCCAGCATTTT. Its translation: CASRLGAANQPQHF.

The CDR3 nucleotides are TGCGCCAGCAGAAGGGCGGGGGGCCCATACAATGAGCAGTTCTTC. Residues: CASRRAGGPYNEQFF. The V call is TRBV5-1, the J call TRBJ2-1; 8 bases are shared with TRBD2. The CDR3 spans 15 residues. Germline V gene sequence: CDR1 SGHRS, CDR2 YFSETQ. The trim removed 5 bases at V and 4 bases at J, leaving 8 bases unmatched.

The J gene is TRBJ2-5, the V gene TRBV4-1; 8 bases match TRBD2. Per germline, CDR1 MGHRA and CDR2 YSYEKL. With 4 bases clipped from V and 2 bases from J, the junction kept 9 bases outside the gene matches. The CDR3 has 16 amino acids. The CDR3 loop is CASSLFEAGGQETQYF. CDR3 in DNA: TGCGCCAGCAGCCTCTTTGAGGCGGGGGGACAAGAGACCCAGTACTTC.

The chain carries TRBV7-2 and TRBJ1-4; D is undetermined. V was pared by 3 bases and J by 5 bases, with 7 bases between. The CDR3 spans 13 residues. The germline V gene encodes CDR1 SGHTA and CDR2 FQGNSA. The DNA of the CDR3 is TGTGCCAGCAGCTTTTTGACAAATGAAAAACTGTTTTTT. Translation: CASSFLTNEKLFF.

The chain recombines TRBV6-5 with TRBJ1-4; maybe TRBD1 (5 bases). Germline-derived CDR1 and CDR2 are MNHEY and SVGAGI. V shed 8 bases and J shed 8 bases, with 12 bases lying between them. The CDR3 loop spans 12 amino acids. The CDR3 nucleotides read TGTGCCAGCCAGGGCTCGGGCGAAAAACTGTTTTTT. Translated, it gives CASQGSGEKLFF.

The V call is TRBV6-1, the J call TRBJ2-1; no firm D call. From germline, CDR1 is MNHNS and CDR2 SASEGT. This CDR3 is 14 amino acids long. The ends were cut back, 3 bases at V and 7 bases at J, with 13 bases in the middle. The CDR3 sequence is CASSDWNRKNEQFF. For the CDR3, the DNA is TGTGCCAGCAGTGATTGGAACAGAAAGAATGAGCAGTTCTTC.

V usage is TRBV12-3 or TRBV12-4 and J usage is TRBJ2-4; a possible D gene is TRBD2 (6 bases). V was clipped by 5 bases and J by 3 bases, with 8 bases between them. The CDR3 length is 13 residues. The CDR3 DNA follows: TGTGCCAGCAGTATGGGGGGCAAAAACATTCAGTACTTC. This sequence encodes CASSMGGKNIQYF.

The chain combines TRBV28 with TRBJ2-2; D is unclear. Germline V CDR1 and CDR2: MDHEN, SYDVKM. V was shortened by 3 bases and J by 0 bases, with 5 bases between the two germline ends. This CDR3 comprises 14 residues. This CDR3 is CASSFSANTGELFF. Here the CDR3 DNA reads TGTGCCAGCAGTTTCTCGGCGAACACCGGGGAGCTGTTTTTT.